These T cell receptor beta chains were read from a single sample in a study of cytomegalovirus exposure and HLA in healthy donors. TCRdb's table, derived via immunoSEQ multiplex PCR, lists solely in-frame clones and lacks some. The sample has about 150,000 clones; around 80% are singletons. What was sequenced was PBMCs. These receptor sequences come from a woman between 18 and 30 years old in good health and CMV-seronegative. The CDR3 runs from the conserved cysteine through the conserved F or W. A D gene is named only where the DNA matches it firmly. Clone size, where shown, is once, few, many, or a class for clones that have expanded.

clone_size	v_call	j_call	d_call	cdr3_aa	cdr3_nt
-	TRBV12-5	TRBJ2-7	-	CASGLVLGRQNYEQYF	TGTGCTAGTGGTTTGGTACTGGGCAGGCAAAATTACGAGCAGTACTTC
few	TRBV10-2	TRBJ1-6	-	CASSDSDRYNSPLHF	TGCGCCAGCAGTGACTCGGACAGATATAATTCACCCCTCCACTTT
-	TRBV25-1	TRBJ1-1	-	CASLVGTEAFF	TGTGCCAGCCTAGTTGGGACAGAAGCTTTCTTT
-	TRBV19	TRBJ1-1	-	CASSIERGTEAFF	TGTGCCAGTAGTATAGAGCGCGGCACTGAAGCTTTCTTT
-	TRBV19	TRBJ2-5	TRBD2	CASRGTSGIIQETQYF	TGTGCCAGTAGGGGGACTAGCGGTATAATCCAAGAGACCCAATACTTC
-	TRBV28	TRBJ2-7	-	CASSLGQGSYEQYF	TGTGCCAGCAGTTTGGGGCAGGGCTCCTACGAGCAGTACTTC
-	TRBV7-9	TRBJ1-2	-	CASSLAMAQKNTF	TGTGCCAGCAGCTTAGCTATGGCTCAGAAAAACACCTTC
-	TRBV19	TRBJ2-7	-	CASSPQGGRHSYEQYF	TGTGCCAGTAGTCCCCAGGGGGGCAGGCACTCCTACGAGCAGTACTTC
-	TRBV19	TRBJ2-7	TRBD2	CASSGGGAHEQYF	TGTGCCAGTAGTGGCGGGGGGGCCCACGAGCAGTACTTC
-	TRBV5-1	TRBJ2-4	-	CASSLVGGGSNIQYF	TGCGCCAGCAGCTTGGTAGGGGGGGGCTCGAACATTCAGTACTTC
-	TRBV9	TRBJ1-6	-	CASRGGEGFSNSPLHF	TGTGCCAGCAGGGGGGGAGAAGGGTTTAGTAATTCACCCCTCCACTTT
-	TRBV7-2	TRBJ2-2	TRBD1	CASSSGTGGTGELFF	TGTGCCAGCAGCTCCGGGACAGGGGGCACCGGGGAGCTGTTTTTT
-	TRBV4-1	TRBJ2-7	-	CASSQDRGILSEQYF	TGCGCCAGCAGCCAAGATCGGGGGATCCTCTCCGAGCAGTACTTC
-	TRBV6-5	TRBJ1-2	-	CASSPLGGGYGYTF	TGTGCCAGCAGTCCCTTAGGGGGGGGCTATGGCTACACCTTC
-	TRBV7-8	TRBJ2-1	TRBD2	CASSFRLAGGLDYNEQFF	TGTGCCAGCAGCTTTAGGCTAGCGGGGGGGCTAGACTACAATGAGCAGTTCTTC
once	TRBV28	TRBJ1-3	TRBD1	CASSYTGTGGNTIYF	TGTGCCAGCAGCTACACCGGGACAGGAGGAAACACCATATATTTT
-	TRBV2	TRBJ1-6	-	CAQRQVKNSPLHF	TGTGCCCAGCGACAGGTTAAGAATTCACCCCTCCACTTT
-	TRBV5-1	TRBJ1-2	TRBD1	CASSPDRASRGYTF	TGCGCCAGCAGCCCTGACAGGGCGTCGAGGGGCTACACCTTC
-	TRBV27	TRBJ2-7	-	CASSSVYEQYF	TGTGCCAGCAGTAGCGTCTACGAGCAGTACTTC
-	TRBV5-4	TRBJ2-5	TRBD2	CASSVGSSGGADETQYF	TGTGCCAGCAGCGTTGGGAGTAGCGGGGGGGCCGATGAGACCCAGTACTTC
-	TRBV10-3	TRBJ2-1	TRBD2	CAISESSGTSTHNEQFF	TGTGCCATCAGTGAGTCCTCCGGGACTAGTACACACAATGAGCAGTTCTTC
-	TRBV18	TRBJ2-7	TRBD1	CASSSNRGHEQYF	TGTGCCAGCTCATCGAACAGGGGCCACGAGCAGTACTTC
-	TRBV19	TRBJ1-3	TRBD1	CASSNDRVGNTIYF	TGTGCCAGTAGTAACGACAGGGTTGGAAACACCATATATTTT
-	TRBV19	TRBJ1-2	-	CASSRGETGIVYGYTF	TGTGCCAGTAGTAGAGGGGAGACAGGCATTGTCTATGGCTACACCTTC
-	TRBV6-5	TRBJ2-1	-	CASSYSRGYNEQFF	TGTGCCAGCAGTTACTCAAGGGGCTACAATGAGCAGTTCTTC
-	TRBV20-1	TRBJ2-2	-	CSARREGELFF	TGCAGTGCTAGAAGGGAGGGGGAGCTGTTTTTT
-	TRBV30	TRBJ1-1	TRBD1	CAWSIGQGRVTEAFF	TGTGCCTGGAGTATAGGACAGGGGCGGGTAACTGAAGCTTTCTTT
-	TRBV5-1	TRBJ2-3	-	CASRGVGTQYF	TGCGCCAGCAGAGGAGTAGGTACGCAGTATTTT
-	TRBV11-2	TRBJ1-1	-	CASSLGRGTRRNTEAFF	TGTGCCAGCAGCTTAGGTCGTGGCACCCGGAGGAACACTGAAGCTTTCTTT
-	TRBV7-8	TRBJ2-7	-	CASSSLPDTYYEQYF	TGTGCCAGCAGCTCCTTGCCGGACACCTACTACGAGCAGTACTTC
-	TRBV5-1	TRBJ1-4	TRBD1	CASRGSGGDLNEKLFF	TGCGCCAGCAGAGGGTCAGGGGGAGATTTGAATGAAAAACTGTTTTTT
-	TRBV4-2	TRBJ2-4	-	CASSHPKLEAKNIQYF	TGTGCCAGCAGCCACCCTAAACTCGAGGCCAAAAACATTCAGTACTTC
once	TRBV11-2	TRBJ1-1	-	CASSFSQTAFF	TGTGCCAGCAGCTTTTCACAAACAGCTTTCTTT
-	TRBV5-1	TRBJ1-1	TRBD1	CASSLGTGNTEAFF	TGCGCCAGCAGCTTGGGGACAGGCAACACTGAAGCTTTCTTT
-	TRBV28	TRBJ2-1	-	CASSSVTEGSTSYNEQFF	TGTGCCAGCAGTTCCGTTACGGAGGGGTCGACCTCCTACAATGAGCAGTTCTTC
many	TRBV4-1	TRBJ1-1	TRBD1	CASSQDLFGQGEAFF	TGCGCCAGCAGCCAAGATCTTTTTGGACAGGGTGAAGCTTTCTTT
-	TRBV21-1	TRBJ1-2	-	CASSKVEGGPRGYTF	TGTGCCAGCAGCAAAGTGGAGGGGGGGCCACGTGGCTACACCTTC
-	TRBV5-1	TRBJ1-3	-	CASSLNRDTASGNTVYF	TGCGCCAGCAGCCTAAACCGGGACACGGCCTCTGGAAACACCGTATATTTT
-	TRBV18	TRBJ1-5	TRBD1	CASSSGQSVNQPQHF	TGTGCCAGCTCATCGGGACAGAGCGTTAATCAGCCCCAGCATTTT
-	TRBV25-1	TRBJ1-1	TRBD1	CASSATSGGTEAFF	TGTGCCAGCAGTGCCACCTCAGGGGGAACTGAAGCTTTCTTT
-	TRBV28	TRBJ1-1	-	CASSLRGGRKRGGAFF	TGTGCCAGCAGTTTGAGGGGAGGGCGGAAGCGCGGAGGAGCTTTCTTT
few	TRBV25-1	TRBJ1-1	-	CASSELGRGTEAFF	TGTGCCAGCAGTGAATTAGGGAGGGGTACTGAAGCTTTCTTT
-	TRBV2	TRBJ2-3	-	CASNEGRGSDTQYF	TGTGCCAGCAACGAGGGTCGAGGGTCAGATACGCAGTATTTT
-	TRBV7-6	TRBJ2-2	TRBD2	CASSLGLAGLTGELFF	TGTGCCAGCAGCTTAGGACTAGCGGGACTCACCGGGGAGCTGTTTTTT
many	TRBV6-5	TRBJ2-3	TRBD1	CASSYSTGGADTQYF	TGTGCCAGCAGTTACTCGACAGGGGGCGCAGATACGCAGTATTTT
few	TRBV5-1	TRBJ1-1	-	CASNDLPRDMTTEAFF	TGCGCCAGCAACGACCTACCAAGGGACATGACGACTGAAGCTTTCTTT
-	TRBV5-6	TRBJ1-2	-	CASSFSGGGYGYTF	TGTGCCAGCAGCTTTTCGGGGGGCGGCTATGGCTACACCTTC